The rows below give T cell receptor beta chains drawn from one sample of a study of shared clonotypes between healthy human individuals. Produced via immunoSEQ multiplex PCR; TCRdb's table is partial and in-frame only. Of approximately 500,000 clones in the sample, about 85% were seen once. The sample taken for sequencing was PBMCs. The source is a woman aged 40 to 50 in good health. Some clones in this sample may be carry-over from other donors' samples. Each CDR3 is given with its conserved first and last residue. D genes are given only for firm matches. Rows may omit the clone size; those that give it use once, few, many or a size class.

V: TRBV11-2; size: -; D: -; J: TRBJ2-5; DNA: TGTGCCAGCAGCTTCAGCCCTAGCACAGAGACCCAGTACTTC; CDR3: CASSFSPSTETQYF
V: TRBV30; size: -; D: TRBD1; J: TRBJ1-1; DNA: TGTGCCTGGAGGGCAAGAGGACAGGGGATGTTTATGAACACTGAAGCTTTCTTT; CDR3: CAWRARGQGMFMNTEAFF
V: TRBV20-1; size: -; D: -; J: TRBJ1-1; DNA: TGCAGTGCTAGCAGGGTTCCTGAAGCTTTCTTT; CDR3: CSASRVPEAFF
V: TRBV30; size: -; D: -; J: TRBJ2-1; DNA: TGTGCCTGGAGAGGCCTAGCTTATTTCAATGAGCAGTTCTTC; CDR3: CAWRGLAYFNEQFF
V: TRBV5-1; size: -; D: -; J: TRBJ1-1; DNA: TGCGCCAGCAGCTTGGCCTTAGGGACTGAAGCTTTCTTT; CDR3: CASSLALGTEAFF
V: TRBV9; size: once; D: -; J: TRBJ1-4; DNA: TGTGCCAGCAGCCCTCTTGTTTCAGGAGAGGGTGAAAAACTGTTTTTT; CDR3: CASSPLVSGEGEKLFF
V: TRBV19; size: -; D: TRBD2; J: TRBJ2-2; DNA: TGTGCCAGTATAGCGGGTCGGTCTTCCGGGGAGCTGTTTTTT; CDR3: CASIAGRSSGELFF
V: TRBV28; size: many; D: TRBD1; J: TRBJ1-4; DNA: TGTGCCAGCAGTGAAGCCCCGGGACAGGGTAGGGAAAAACTGTTTTTT; CDR3: CASSEAPGQGREKLFF
V: TRBV7-8; size: -; D: TRBD1; J: TRBJ2-1; DNA: TGTGCCAGCAGCTTAGTGGGGACAGGTTACAATGAGCAGTTCTTC; CDR3: CASSLVGTGYNEQFF
V: TRBV6-4; size: -; D: -; J: TRBJ2-2; DNA: TGTGCCAGCAGTGAGATGGCGGGCGTGAACACCGGGGAGCTGTTTTTT; CDR3: CASSEMAGVNTGELFF
V: TRBV7-3; size: -; D: -; J: TRBJ2-7; DNA: TGTGCCAGCAGCTTAGGTGGTCCCAGCGAGCAGTACTTC; CDR3: CASSLGGPSEQYF
V: TRBV6-5; size: -; D: -; J: TRBJ1-2; DNA: TGTGCCAGCAGTTACTCAGCAGAAAGAACTAACTATGGCTACACCTTC; CDR3: CASSYSAERTNYGYTF
V: TRBV15; size: -; D: -; J: TRBJ2-1; DNA: TGTGCCACCGGGGGGCGGAATGGAGGCAATGAGCAGTTCTTC; CDR3: CATGGRNGGNEQFF
V: TRBV19; size: -; D: TRBD1; J: TRBJ1-2; DNA: TGTGCCAGTAGTATATTGGACAGGGCTAACTATGGCTACACCTTC; CDR3: CASSILDRANYGYTF
V: TRBV7-9; size: -; D: TRBD2; J: TRBJ2-1; DNA: TGTGCCGTAACCTCTAGCGGCTACAATGAGCAGTTCTTC; CDR3: CAVTSSGYNEQFF
V: TRBV28; size: medium-sized; D: -; J: TRBJ1-2; DNA: TGTGCCAGCAGTTTGGGGGACGCCTCGTATGGCTACACCTTC; CDR3: CASSLGDASYGYTF
V: TRBV5-4; size: -; D: TRBD2; J: TRBJ2-1; DNA: TGTGCCAGCAGTCTCGAGGGACTAGCGGGACTTGAGCAGTTCTTC; CDR3: CASSLEGLAGLEQFF
V: TRBV28; size: -; D: -; J: TRBJ1-2; DNA: TGTGCCAGCAGTTTCGACAGGCCCTATGATGGCTACACCTTC; CDR3: CASSFDRPYDGYTF